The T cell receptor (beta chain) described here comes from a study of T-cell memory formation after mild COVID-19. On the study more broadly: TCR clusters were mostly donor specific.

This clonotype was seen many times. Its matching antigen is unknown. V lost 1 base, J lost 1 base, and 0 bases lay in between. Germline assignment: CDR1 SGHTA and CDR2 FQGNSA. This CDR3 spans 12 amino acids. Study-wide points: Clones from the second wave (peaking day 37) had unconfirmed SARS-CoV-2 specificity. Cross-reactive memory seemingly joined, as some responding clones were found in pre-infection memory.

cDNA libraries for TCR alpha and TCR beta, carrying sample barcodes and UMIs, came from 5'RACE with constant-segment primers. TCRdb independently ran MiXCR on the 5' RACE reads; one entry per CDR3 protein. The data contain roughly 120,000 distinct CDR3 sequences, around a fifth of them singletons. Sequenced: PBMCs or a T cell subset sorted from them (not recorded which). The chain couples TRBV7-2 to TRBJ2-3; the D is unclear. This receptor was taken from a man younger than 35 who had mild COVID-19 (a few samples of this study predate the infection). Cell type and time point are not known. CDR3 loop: CASSLGTDTQYF. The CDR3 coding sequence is TGTGCCAGCAGCTTAGGCACAGATACGCAGTATTTT.